This T cell receptor (beta chain) stems from a study of cytomegalovirus exposure and HLA in healthy donors. Study-level results: Previously analyzed data showed that most TCR beta V segments were productive at a frequency of about 90% or about 30%. V segments that were indistinguishable, TRBV6-2 and TRBV6-3 among them, were omitted from analysis.

13 Jbeta primers and 60 Vbeta primers were used for the PCR. Libraries were prepared by immunoSEQ multiplex PCR; TCRdb keeps only in-frame clonotypes and omits some of them. Of more than 150,000 clones listed, 82% are singletons. CDR3 length: 13 amino acids. V lost 5 bases, J lost 7 bases, and 8 bases stayed unmatched. Germline CDR1 SQVTM, CDR2 ANQGSEA. As regards this clone: Its antigen is still unknown.

The sequence came from a woman aged 50 to 60 in good health and CMV-seropositive. Sequencing was performed on PBMCs. This chain links TRBV29-1 with TRBJ1-2; 9 nucleotides line up with TRBD1. In DNA, the CDR3 is TGCAGCGTTAAAACAGGGGGCGTGACTGGCTACACCTTC. Translating gives CSVKTGGVTGYTF.